The text below deals with one TCR beta chain. The PCR contained 60 Vbeta and 13 Jbeta primers. Generated by immunoSEQ multiplex PCR, the TCRdb table keeps only in-frame clones and is missing some. The repertoire has roughly 190,000 clones, roughly 79% of them found once; the top ten carry roughly 2.1%. CDR3 length: 15 residues. Germline CDR1 MNHNY, CDR2 SVGAGI (reference sequence). V shed 1 base and J shed 1 base, with 9 bases lying between them. This sample was taken from a study of cytomegalovirus exposure and HLA in healthy donors. The chain joins TRBV6-6 to TRBJ2-3; maybe TRBD2 (7 bases). The source is a woman aged 25 to 45 in good health and CMV-seropositive. Sequenced input: PBMCs. This CDR3 is CASSYWEGGTDTQYF. The CDR3 region has the DNA TGTGCCAGCAGTTACTGGGAGGGGGGCACAGATACGCAGTATTTT.